These T cell receptor beta chains were read from a single sample in a study of T cells in Graves' hyperthyroidism and ophthalmopathy. One entry per CDR3 protein results from TCRdb running MiXCR on the multiplex PCR reads. The sample lists 800,000 or so distinct CDR3 sequences; 35% to 45% were seen once. Source material: blood. These receptors were taken from a man between 18 and 29 years old with Graves' hyperthyroidism. Both conserved end residues are part of each CDR3. The order of the fields is clone size, V gene, D gene, J gene, CDR3 DNA, CDR3 protein. The D gene is left open where the match is weak. Clone sizes are given selectively: once, few, many, or a class where the clone is expanded.

-	TRBV5-5	-	TRBJ1-4	TGTGCCAGCAGCACAAACTGGGGGACGGCCCCTAATCTGGATTTT	CASSTNWGTAPNLDF
few	TRBV15	-	TRBJ2-5	TGTGCCACCAGCATCGGGCCAACCCCCCGCGAGACCCAGTGCTTC	CATSIGPTPRETQCF
-	TRBV7-3	TRBD2	TRBJ2-7	TGTGCCAGCAGCTTAAGCCAATCGACGACTAGCGGGATTGGGTCCTACGAGCAGTACTTC	CASSLSQSTTSGIGSYEQYF
many	TRBV20-1	-	TRBJ1-6	TGCAGTGCTAGCTTTGACGAGGGCTATTCACCCCTCCACTTT	CSASFDEGYSPLHF
-	TRBV5-1	TRBD1	TRBJ1-1	TGCGCCAGCAGCTTTACCTCGGGACAGGTGAACACTGAAGCTTTCTTT	CASSFTSGQVNTEAFF
many	TRBV10-2	-	TRBJ2-7	TGCGCCAGCAGTGAGGCTGGAGCCTCCTACGAGCAGTACTTC	CASSEAGASYEQYF
few	TRBV14	-	TRBJ1-2	TGTGCCAGCAGCTCTTTCCCCGGGTTCTTAGGCTACACCTTC	CASSSFPGFLGYTF
-	TRBV7-2	-	TRBJ2-7	TGTGCCAGCAGAGACTGGGTGGCCGCCTACGAGCAGTACTTC	CASRDWVAAYEQYF
few	TRBV19	TRBD2	TRBJ2-2	TGTGCCAGTAGTATCTCTAGCGGGTATTACACCGGGGAGCTGTTTTTT	CASSISSGYYTGELFF
-	TRBV15	TRBD2	TRBJ2-3	TGTGCCACCAGCAGAGGATCACCGCGGGGGGGCACAGATACGCAGTATTTT	CATSRGSPRGGTDTQYF
many	TRBV7-8	TRBD1	TRBJ1-2	TGTGCCAGCAGCTTACCTTCAGGGGGGGCCGGCTACACCTTC	CASSLPSGGAGYTF
-	TRBV5-1	-	TRBJ1-1	TGCGCCAGCAGCTTGGTGGATCGGGGATTGAACACTGAAGCTTTCTTT	CASSLVDRGLNTEAFF
-	TRBV25-1	-	TRBJ1-6	TGTGCCAGCAGTCGGGGGAGTTCACCCCTCCACTTT	CASSRGSSPLHF
-	TRBV6-5	-	TRBJ2-7	TGTGCCAGCAGTGACTCAGATGGGGACGAGCAGTACTTC	CASSDSDGDEQYF
few	TRBV20-1	-	TRBJ2-5	TGCAGTGCTATAGGAGGACTTAAAGAGACCCAGTACTTC	CSAIGGLKETQYF
once	TRBV20-1	-	TRBJ1-4	TGCAGTGCTAGATGGGCGGAAAAACTGTTTTTT	CSARWAEKLFF
few	TRBV11-2	-	TRBJ1-2	TGTGCCAGCAGCCAGCTCCGGACCGAAGGCTTCGGGGGCTACACCTTC	CASSQLRTEGFGGYTF
-	TRBV7-2	-	TRBJ2-5	TGTGCCGGCAGCACCTGGTTTCGGGGGCGTGAGACCCAGTACTTC	CAGSTWFRGRETQYF
-	TRBV9	TRBD1	TRBJ1-4	TGTGCCAGCAGCGTAGAAGGGGGCGCGGTGAATGAAAAACTGTTTTTT	CASSVEGGAVNEKLFF
many	TRBV29-1	-	TRBJ1-2	TGCAGCGTTATGGGGGGCGCGGACGAAGATGGCTACACCTTC	CSVMGGADEDGYTF
few	TRBV5-5	TRBD1	TRBJ1-4	TGTGCCAGCAGCATACCGGGACAGGGGGCGGCAGCAACTAATGAAAAACTGTTTTTT	CASSIPGQGAAATNEKLFF
-	TRBV20-1	-	TRBJ1-1	TGCAGTGCTAGATCCTACAAGGAAAACACTGAAGCTTTCTTT	CSARSYKENTEAFF
many	TRBV19	-	TRBJ2-2	TGTGCCAGTGATAGATCCGGGGAGCTGTTTTTT	CASDRSGELFF
many	TRBV10-2	-	TRBJ2-5	TGCGCCAGCGGAGCTAGCTGGATGGAGACCCAGTACTTC	CASGASWMETQYF
many	TRBV4-3	-	TRBJ2-7	TGCGCCAGCAGCCAAGAGTACAGGGACTACGAGCAGTACTTC	CASSQEYRDYEQYF
-	TRBV7-9	TRBD1	TRBJ2-7	TGTGCCAGCAGCGGCGGGACAGGGTGGGGGGCCGAGCAGTACTTC	CASSGGTGWGAEQYF
-	TRBV29-1	-	TRBJ1-2	TGCAGCGTTGAATGGGGTGAGGGCTACACCTTC	CSVEWGEGYTF
many	TRBV2	-	TRBJ1-1	TGTGCCAGCAGTGGTCCGCGAGGAGCTTTCTTT	CASSGPRGAFF
-	TRBV9	-	TRBJ1-3	TGTGCCAGCAGCGTTTTGGCTCAGGGATATGGAAACACCATATATTTT	CASSVLAQGYGNTIYF
-	TRBV7-9	TRBD1	TRBJ2-5	TGTGCCAGCAGCACTCTTAGGAGGGGGACAGGGGCTGAAGAGACCCAGTACTTC	CASSTLRRGTGAEETQYF
-	TRBV19	TRBD1	TRBJ1-2	TGTGCCAGTAGTATCGGCAGGGGGCCAGATGGCTACACCTTC	CASSIGRGPDGYTF
-	TRBV11-2	-	TRBJ1-3	TGTGCCAGCAGCTCCCATGGCGTGGGATATGGAAACACCATATATTTT	CASSSHGVGYGNTIYF
-	TRBV7-3	-	TRBJ2-5	TGTGCCAGCAGCTTAGATCCGGGTCTAGAGACCCAGTACTTC	CASSLDPGLETQYF
many	TRBV6-2/TRBV6-3	TRBD1	TRBJ2-7	TGTGCCAGCAGTTACACAAGTCCGGGACAGGGGGGCGAGCAGTACTTC	CASSYTSPGQGGEQYF
once	TRBV20-1	TRBD1	TRBJ1-5	TGCAGTGCTAGTCTGGGACAGGGCTATCAGCCCCAGCATTTT	CSASLGQGYQPQHF
-	TRBV10-3	-	TRBJ2-5	TGTGCCACCGCGGGCCCTCCTGTGGAGACCCAGTACTTC	CATAGPPVETQYF
few	TRBV5-6	-	TRBJ1-2	TGTGCCAGCTGCCGTGTGGGTGATAACTATGGCTACACCTTC	CASCRVGDNYGYTF
-	TRBV5-1	TRBD2	TRBJ2-7	TGCGCCAGCAGCGCAGCGGGGTGGGGCAACTCCTACGAGCAGTACTTC	CASSAAGWGNSYEQYF
few	TRBV13	-	TRBJ2-2	TGTGCCAGCAGCTTATGGTTAGGGACGTCTGGCGGGGAGCTGTTTTTT	CASSLWLGTSGGELFF
-	TRBV2	TRBD2	TRBJ2-5	TGTGCCAGCAGTTTGTATGCGACGGGGGGAGAGACCCAGTACTTC	CASSLYATGGETQYF
many	TRBV7-9	TRBD2	TRBJ2-5	TGTGCCAGCAGCTCTAGCGGGGAAGAGACCCAGTACTTC	CASSSSGEETQYF
many	TRBV7-9	-	TRBJ1-2	TGTGCCAGCAGCTTAGGCGGATCGGGCTACGGCTACACCTTC	CASSLGGSGYGYTF
-	TRBV20-1	TRBD1	TRBJ1-2	TGCAGTGCTTCCGGGACAGGGGAAGCCTATGGCTACACCTTC	CSASGTGEAYGYTF
many	TRBV29-1	-	TRBJ1-1	TGCAGCGTTGAAGATTACGGGATTAACACTGAAGCTTTCTTT	CSVEDYGINTEAFF
many	TRBV7-9	-	TRBJ1-3	TGTGCCAGCAGGGCAGAGGGGACGAGCTCTGGAAACACCATATATTTT	CASRAEGTSSGNTIYF
few	TRBV7-2	TRBD2	TRBJ2-5	TGTGCCAGCAGCGTAACTAGCGGGAGGGCCCGGGAGACCCAGTACTTC	CASSVTSGRARETQYF
many	TRBV29-1	-	TRBJ1-1	TGCAGCGTTGTCGGGGGAAGGACTGAAGCTTTCTTT	CSVVGGRTEAFF
few	TRBV7-9	-	TRBJ1-1	TGTGCCAGCAGCTTGGTCGGATTGTGGGGAAACACTGAAGCTTTCTTT	CASSLVGLWGNTEAFF
few	TRBV6-1	TRBD2	TRBJ2-2	TGTGCCAGCATCGGGACTAGTTCCGGGGAGCTGTTTTTT	CASIGTSSGELFF
-	TRBV6-1	-	TRBJ2-7	TGTGCCAGCATGTCATATTACGAGCAGTACTTC	CASMSYYEQYF
few	TRBV7-2	TRBD2	TRBJ2-5	TGTGCCAGCAGCTTAGAGGCTAGCGGGGGGTTAGAGGAGACCCAGTACTTC	CASSLEASGGLEETQYF
-	TRBV15	TRBD1	TRBJ1-5	TGTGCCACCAGCAGGGGACAGGGGCCAAATCAGCCCCAGCATTTT	CATSRGQGPNQPQHF
few	TRBV10-3	-	TRBJ2-1	TGTGCCATCAGCCCCCAGGGTAGCTCCTACAATGAGCAGTTCTTC	CAISPQGSSYNEQFF